The TCR beta chain under discussion was sequenced for a study of post-analysis software for immune sequencing data. General study findings and limits: Controls showed lower frequencies than patients for roughly five TRBV segments, and TRBV5-6, TRBV5-1 and TRBV20-1 were among these. People with multiple sclerosis had a significantly lower normalized Chao1 diversity than controls did. Under the F measure, samples that were prepared in one batch clustered strongly together.

cDNA libraries of TCR beta carried unique molecular identifiers. Via MiXCR, TCRdb re-called the PCR reads, giving one row per CDR3 protein. Among about 560,000 distinct CDR3 sequences listed, 44% were seen once. The V gene's germline CDR1 is MGHRA and CDR2 YSYEKL. CDR3 length: 17 amino acids. Between the trimmed V and J ends, which lost 0 bases and 5 bases, there was a span of 20 bases. In regard to this clonotype: Its target is unknown.

This sequence originates from a girl aged 10-17 years with multiple sclerosis. The rearrangement links TRBV4-1 to TRBJ2-7; tentatively, D is TRBD1 (7 bases). Sample: blood. The CDR3: CASSQDAVAGRGDEQYF. The CDR3 region has the DNA TGCGCCAGCAGCCAAGATGCAGTTGCAGGCAGGGGGGACGAGCAGTACTTC.